Following are 32 T cell receptor beta chains from one sample sequenced in a study of cytomegalovirus exposure and HLA in healthy donors. It was with 60 Vbeta and 13 Jbeta primers that the PCR ran. The data were produced by immunoSEQ multiplex PCR, yet TCRdb's version contains in-frame clones alone and is incomplete. Here the sample table reports around 120,000 clones. The sequencing sample was made of PBMCs. The receptors here all came from a man over 45 in good health and CMV-seronegative.

Here the CDR3 reads CASKQRGGYEQYF. CDR3 nucleotides: TGTGCCAGTAAACAGCGGGGGGGCTACGAGCAGTACTTC. The V call is TRBV19, the J call TRBJ2-7, with 10 positions matching TRBD2. The V gene end was trimmed by 7 bases and the J gene end by 3 bases; junction bases not matched to a gene: 3. The CDR3 is 13 residues long. Germline values: CDR1 LNHDA, CDR2 SQIVND (reference sequence).

The chain links TRBV19 to TRBJ1-1; 7 nucleotides agree with TRBD1. The CDR3 is 17 amino acids. V dropped 5 bases and J dropped 2; count of bases not matched to a gene: 14. Germline V CDR1 and CDR2: LNHDA, SQIVND (reference sequence). The CDR3 DNA reads TGTGCCAGTAGTTATAGACAGGGTCAGGCTATTAACACTGAAGCTTTCTTT. This codes for CASSYRQGQAINTEAFF.

The chain employs TRBV4-1 and TRBJ2-7; D possibly corresponds to TRBD2 (6 bases). The CDR3 totals 16 residues. The germline V gene has CDR1 MGHRA and CDR2 YSYEKL. V was shortened by 1 base and J by 1 base, with 14 bases between the two germline ends. The CDR3 loop is CASSQGDGGASYEQYF. The DNA for the CDR3 is TGCGCCAGCAGCCAAGGAGACGGGGGTGCTTCCTACGAGCAGTACTTC.

V gene TRBV7-8 combines with J gene TRBJ1-1; no firm D call. The length of the CDR3 is 16 residues. V lost 4 bases and J lost 4, with 19 bases in between. CDR1 is SGHVS and CDR2 is FQNEAQ in the germline V gene. As DNA, the CDR3 is TGTGCCAGCAGCTCTACCCTGGGCCTTTATGGCACTGAAGCTTTCTTT. Translated: CASSSTLGLYGTEAFF.

J is TRBJ1-5 and V is TRBV11-2, with 10 bases identical to TRBD1. Germline CDR1 reads SGHAT; CDR2 reads FQNNGV. V was clipped by 5 bases and J by 4 bases; unmatched bases: 2. The CDR3 is 14 amino acids. This CDR3 reads CASSPGQGNQPQHF. The CDR3 DNA is TGTGCCAGCAGCCCGGGACAGGGGAATCAGCCCCAGCATTTT.

About this clone: The sample contains more than one DNA sequence encoding this CDR3. DNA for the CDR3: TGTGCCAGCAGTGACAGGGGCGGGCAGCCCCAGCATTTT. Protein sequence: CASSDRGGQPQHF. The chain links TRBV2 to TRBJ1-5, with D possibly matching TRBD1 (6 bases). The V gene lost 3 bases and the J gene lost 7 bases, with 10 bases spanning the gap. This CDR3 has 13 residues. In germline, CDR1 is SNHLY, CDR2 FYNNEI.

The rearrangement joins TRBV9 to TRBJ2-7; D might be TRBD1 (6 bases). The V gene's germline CDR1 is SGDLS and CDR2 YYNGEE. V lost 0 bases and J lost 3, with 13 bases in between. This CDR3 has 15 residues. The CDR3, as DNA: TGTGCCAGCAGCGTAGGCCAGGGGAGATTCTACGAGCAGTACTTC. Translating it yields CASSVGQGRFYEQYF.

This chain joins TRBV13 and TRBJ2-7; D is unclear. Trimming stripped 3 bases from V and 2 bases from J, with 11 bases between. The CDR3 contains 14 residues. Germline loops: CDR1 PRHDT, CDR2 FYEKMQ (reference sequence). The CDR3 DNA sequence: TGTGCCAGCAGCTTGCTCTCAGCGCCCTACGAGCAGTACTTC. Translation: CASSLLSAPYEQYF.

As for this clone: Other DNA sequences in this sample translate to the same CDR3. The chain couples TRBV9 to TRBJ1-3, with D maybe TRBD1 (6 bases). Trimming removed 0 bases from V and 4 bases from J, with 11 bases in between. The length of the CDR3 is 15 residues. Germline values: CDR1 SGDLS, CDR2 YYNGEE. CDR3 coding DNA: TGTGCCAGCAGCGTAGCGGGCAGGGGCGGAAACACCATATATTTT. Translating gives CASSVAGRGGNTIYF.

The V call is TRBV6-1, the J call TRBJ2-2, with 8 bases fitting TRBD1. V trimming: 4 bases; J trimming: 8 bases; junction bases outside the gene matches: 9. Germline V CDR1 and CDR2: MNHNS, SASEGT. CDR3 length: 15 residues. This CDR3 reads CASSGRTGRIGELFF. The CDR3, as DNA: TGTGCCAGCAGTGGCCGGACAGGGAGGATTGGGGAGCTGTTTTTT.

The V call is TRBV4-1, the J call TRBJ1-2; the D gene is possibly TRBD1 (5 bases). CDR1 and CDR2 from the germline V gene are MGHRA and YSYEKL. CDR3 length: 16 amino acids. V lost 4 bases to trimming and J lost 5 bases, with 20 bases between them. The CDR3 sequence: CASSPRPDMTRYGYTF. CDR3 bases: TGCGCCAGCAGCCCCCGTCCGGACATGACGAGGTATGGCTACACCTTC.

The rearrangement joins TRBV18 to TRBJ2-2, with TRBD1 as a possible D gene (6 bases). Germline V CDR1 and CDR2: KGHSH, LQKENI. CDR3 length: 16 residues. Trimming took off 6 bases at V and 2 bases at J, with 16 bases between the two ends. The CDR3 here is CASSTDSRGNTGELFF. CDR3 in DNA: TGTGCCAGCTCGACCGATTCCAGGGGAAACACCGGGGAGCTGTTTTTT.

The V call is TRBV10-3, the J call TRBJ1-5; 11 bases align to TRBD1. Germline V gene data show CDR1 as ENHRY and CDR2 as SYGVKD. This CDR3 spans 17 amino acids. V lost 2 bases, J lost 5 bases, and 8 bases stayed unmatched. CDR3 residues: CAISEGQGAYGHQPQHF. CDR3 bases: TGTGCCATCAGTGAGGGACAGGGGGCGTATGGTCATCAGCCCCAGCATTTT.

The chain combines TRBV5-1 with TRBJ2-7; a weak D match, TRBD1 (7 bases). V dropped 4 bases and J dropped 2 bases, with 25 bases sitting between them. The germline V gene encodes CDR1 SGHRS and CDR2 YFSETQ. The CDR3 runs to 18 residues. This CDR3 reads CASSLGRGARDRTYEQYF. CDR3 sequence (DNA): TGCGCCAGCAGCCTTGGAAGGGGGGCCCGGGACAGAACCTACGAGCAGTACTTC.

The chain couples TRBV2 to TRBJ2-5; D uncertain. The CDR3 covers 11 residues. V lost 5 bases, J lost 6 bases, and 7 bases lay in between. Germline V gives CDR1 SNHLY, CDR2 FYNNEI. CDR3 protein: CASSPEKTQYF. CDR3 in DNA: TGTGCCAGCAGTCCAGAAAAGACCCAGTACTTC.

V gene TRBV5-5 combines with J gene TRBJ2-2, with TRBD2 matching over 7 bases. V dropped 1 base and J dropped 3; count of bases not matched to a gene: 9. This CDR3 region has 17 residues. Germline CDR1 is SGHKS and CDR2 is YYEKEE (reference sequence). The CDR3 nucleotides are TGTGCCAGCAGCTTGACCATGACTAGCAGATACACCGGGGAGCTGTTTTTT. It codes for CASSLTMTSRYTGELFF. Full variable domain (remainder filled in from reference TRBV5-5 and TRBJ2-2): DAGVTQSPTHLIKTRGQQVTLRCSPISGHKSVSWYQQVLGQGPQFIFQYYEKEERGRGNFPDRFSARQFPNYSSELNVNALLLGDSALYLCASSLTMTSRYTGELFFGEGSRLTVL.

This chain uses TRBV6-1 with TRBJ1-2; 7 bases map to TRBD1. Germline loops: CDR1 MNHNS, CDR2 SASEGT. V dropped 3 bases and J dropped 4; count of bases not matched to a gene: 5. The CDR3 consists of 14 residues. The CDR3 sequence: CASSDPTGVYGYTF. The CDR3 region has the DNA TGTGCCAGCAGTGATCCTACAGGGGTCTATGGCTACACCTTC.

The chain is built from TRBV19 and TRBJ1-5; no firm D call. CDR1 is LNHDA, CDR2 SQIVND, per germline (reference sequence). Trimming took off 5 bases at V and 3 bases at J, with 5 bases between the two ends. The CDR3 loop spans 12 amino acids. CDR3 sequence: CASSDSNQPQHF. CDR3 DNA sequence: TGTGCCAGTAGTGACTCCAATCAGCCCCAGCATTTT.

The chain recombines TRBV19 with TRBJ2-7; 7 bases align to TRBD2. The CDR3 loop spans 15 amino acids. Germline CDR1 and CDR2: LNHDA and SQIVND (reference sequence). V lost 3 bases to trimming and J lost 1 base; unmatched junction nucleotides: 6. CDR3 residues: CASSIHGRTSYEQYF. In DNA, the CDR3 is TGTGCCAGTAGTATTCACGGGAGGACTTCCTACGAGCAGTACTTC.

The chain recombines TRBV4-3 with TRBJ2-6, with 10 positions matching TRBD2. Germline V gene data show CDR1 as LGHNA and CDR2 as YSLEER. The CDR3 contains 18 residues. The V gene end was trimmed by 0 bases and the J gene end by 4 bases; junction bases not matched to a gene: 6. CDR3 nucleotide sequence: TGCGCCAGCAGCCAAGATACGCTAGCGGGAGTAGGGGCCAACGTCCTGACTTTC. This gives the protein CASSQDTLAGVGANVLTF.

This chain uses TRBV11-2 with TRBJ2-2, with D perhaps TRBD2 (6 bases). The length of the CDR3 is 15 residues. V was clipped by 3 bases and J by 1 base, with 9 bases between them. CDR1 and CDR2 (germline): SGHAT, FQNNGV. The CDR3 loop is CASSFRSGNTGELFF. For the CDR3, the DNA is TGTGCCAGCAGCTTTCGTAGCGGGAACACCGGGGAGCTGTTTTTT.

The V gene is TRBV7-9, the J gene TRBJ1-2; 7 bases are a match to TRBD1. The CDR3 runs 15 residues. Germline values: CDR1 SEHNR, CDR2 FQNEAQ (reference sequence). V dropped 0 bases and J dropped 4; count of bases not matched to a gene: 5. The CDR3 is CASSLASRDSYGYTF. The CDR3 DNA reads as TGTGCCAGCAGCTTAGCCAGCAGGGACAGCTATGGCTACACCTTC. The variable domain in full, with the rest retrieved from reference TRBV7-9 and TRBJ1-2, is DTGVSQNPRHKITKRGQNVTFRCDPISEHNRLYWYRQTLGQGPEFLTYFQNEAQLEKSRLLSDRFSAERPKGSFSTLEIQRTEQGDSAMYLCASSLASRDSYGYTFGSGTRLTVV.

The gene calls are TRBV7-2 and TRBJ2-6, with D maybe TRBD1 (5 bases). CDR3 length: 15 amino acids. Germline V gives CDR1 SGHTA, CDR2 FQGNSA. V was clipped by 5 bases and J by 3 bases, with 11 bases between them. The CDR3 protein is CASSRTGNGANVLTF. CDR3 sequence (DNA): TGTGCCAGCAGCCGCACAGGAAATGGGGCCAACGTCCTGACTTTC.

The chain uses TRBV11-3 and TRBJ2-1; D perhaps matches TRBD1 (6 bases). The CDR3 has 14 amino acids. With 5 bases removed from V and 7 bases from J, the gap between germline ends came to 15 bases. Germline CDR1 and CDR2: SGHNT and YENEEA. The CDR3 bases are TGTGCCAGCAGCCCTAGTGGGGGCGGGAATGAGCAGTTCTTC. This translates into CASSPSGGGNEQFF.

V is TRBV9 and J is TRBJ2-5, with 7 bases identical to TRBD1. Germline CDR1 SGDLS, CDR2 YYNGEE. This CDR3 region has 15 residues. The V and J ends lost 4 bases and 5 bases, in that order; junction bases with no gene match: 11. CDR3 sequence (DNA): TGTGCCAGCAGCAACTCCCCGACAGGGTGGGAGACCCAGTACTTC. This encodes CASSNSPTGWETQYF.

The chain employs TRBV2 and TRBJ2-2, with D unclear. The germline gives CDR1 SNHLY, CDR2 FYNNEI. The CDR3 covers 15 residues. V dropped 2 bases and J dropped 3 bases, with 10 bases sitting between them. CDR3 nucleotide sequence: TGTGCCAGCAGTGAATGGGCCCTCTACACCGGGGAGCTGTTTTTT. It yields the protein CASSEWALYTGELFF.

The rearrangement links TRBV15 to TRBJ2-1; D is perhaps TRBD1 (7 bases). The CDR3 is made up of 13 amino acids. Germline CDR1 LNHNV, CDR2 YYDKDF (reference sequence). The V and J ends lost 1 base and 8 bases respectively, with 9 bases between them. The CDR3 sequence: CATSRGGTDEQFF. In nucleotides, the CDR3 is TGTGCCACCAGCAGAGGCGGGACAGATGAGCAGTTCTTC.

The rearrangement uses TRBV19 and TRBJ1-1; D may be TRBD1 (6 bases). The CDR3 is 14 residues long. V lost 3 bases and J 4 bases, leaving 12 bases between the germline ends. Per the germline V gene, CDR1 is LNHDA and CDR2 is SQIVND (reference sequence). CDR3 sequence reads: CASSMEGGATEAFF. In DNA, the CDR3 is TGTGCCAGTAGTATGGAAGGGGGAGCCACTGAAGCTTTCTTT.

The rearrangement uses TRBV5-5 and TRBJ2-6, with 8 bases identical to TRBD1. This CDR3 contains 17 residues. Germline V CDR1 and CDR2: SGHKS, YYEKEE (reference sequence). Trimming removed 5 bases from V and 0 bases from J; junction bases left unmatched: 7. The CDR3 loop is CASRRGQESSGANVLTF. The CDR3 DNA sequence: TGTGCCAGCAGGCGGGGACAGGAAAGCTCTGGGGCCAACGTCCTGACTTTC.

This chain connects TRBV4-2 to TRBJ2-2, with 8 positions matching TRBD2. CDR1 and CDR2 (germline): LGHNA, YNFKEQ. This CDR3 spans 16 amino acids. V shed 4 bases, J shed 3 bases, and the junction held 7 bases outside the gene matches. This CDR3 reads CASSRDGTSYTGELFF. CDR3 nucleotides: TGTGCCAGCAGCCGAGACGGGACTAGTTACACCGGGGAGCTGTTTTTT.

The V call is TRBV10-3, the J call TRBJ1-5, with D possibly matching TRBD1 (6 bases). Germline V gene lookup returns CDR1 ENHRY and CDR2 SYGVKD. Trimming took 1 base from V and 4 from J, leaving 14 bases between them. The CDR3 totals 16 residues. Written as DNA, the CDR3 is TGTGCCATCAGTGAGTGGGGGGGGCTAGGGAATCAGCCCCAGCATTTT. This gives the protein CAISEWGGLGNQPQHF.

As DNA, the CDR3 is TGTGCCAGCCGTAAGTCATTTAGATCTTACGAGCAGTACTTC. Translating it yields CASRKSFRSYEQYF. This chain joins TRBV6-1 and TRBJ2-7; D uncertain. The V end was cut by 8 bases, the J end by 4 bases, with 18 bases between. There are 14 residues in the CDR3. From germline, CDR1 is MNHNS and CDR2 SASEGT.